This T cell receptor (beta chain) was captured by sequencing in a study of early stage breast cancer tumors (dated by TCRdb to the late 2010s). About the investigation overall: Of the 15 or so invasive breast tumors, some twelve were found to be estrogen receptor-positive, progesterone receptor-positive and HER2-negative. Most of the 12 ER+/PR+/HER2- tumors were invasive ductal carcinomas, while the other four were invasive lobular carcinomas. A read coverage of roughly 10-fold per sample was achieved on average. A total of 2 million to 3 million templates, representing about 1.1 million unique clonotypes, were detected across all samples.

The full study reports these points: Because the cohort was small, analysis by tumor subtype was not possible. Compared with adjacent normal breast tissue, tumors had around 2.5-fold higher T cell density and higher clonality. Enriched TCRB sequences shared across patients were found to be mostly commonly generated sequences that were unlikely to play an important role in the tumor microenvironment. Repertoires from blood and normal breast were more alike than repertoires from blood and tumor, and in about 85% of the 16 patients, comparing each tissue with blood separated tumor from normal. Chain pairing and functional markers such as CD4, CD8 and FOXP3 were missed by bulk genomic DNA sequencing of unsorted cells.

About 17-55 mg of tumor tissue was diced, and more than 2.5 ug of DNA was typically obtained. The study profiled bulk TCR beta-chain repertoires in matched peripheral blood, tumor and adjacent normal breast tissue taken from about 15 patients with early-stage breast cancer. After resection, tumor tissue identified by eye was cut out and put into prechilled RNAlater. Using a TissueLyser II, roughly 20-55 mg of tumor tissue was diced and homogenized in RLTplus buffer with beta-mercaptoethanol and antifoaming agent. The Qiagen AllPrep DNA/RNA Mini kit was used for genomic DNA extraction. Comment on this clone: It has no known antigen specificity. An end of the junction does not agree with germline; a read error may underlie this.

Each sample was amplified as two independent genomic DNA replicates: approximately 0.5 ug for blood and around 1.4 ug for tumor or normal breast. TCRB sequencing of genomic DNA was carried out with the ImmunoSeq Intro kit according to the manufacturer's instructions. For absolute quantification, the roughly 32-cycle multiplex PCR included proprietary primers along with spike-in control sequences. Single-end 150-bp reads were used to sequence an 87-bp fragment spanning the CDR3 plus the flanking V and J genes. Seven samples, each with two replicates, were multiplexed per lane of an Illumina MiSeq using version 3.0 chemistry. Processing in the source paper ran as follows. The vendor's proprietary pipeline handled the raw data processing, merging both replicates into a single result for each sample. Productive rearrangements sharing the V-gene family, CDR3 amino acid sequence and J-gene segment were defined as clonotypes. Clonality was computed as 1 minus the normalized Shannon entropy (Pielou evenness) of TCRB abundances. T cell density was estimated as total templates divided by the number of input cells, with the number of input cells inferred from the DNA input amount. Total repertoire diversity and clonality were estimated with Recon using default parameters. A clonotype was considered tumor-enriched if its abundance in tumor exceeded 0.1% and was at least 32-fold higher than its abundance in normal breast. Drawn from immuneACCESS, this table holds only the in-frame rearrangements with V and J called that TCRdb kept. Clones are partly lost; checked studies trace under half to an unresolved V gene and leave the rest unexplained. V, J and clone size are those of that table, while D and trimming were read from the DNA. The sample profile shows several thousand clones; approximately 66% of them were found once. Roughly 7% of the sample is held by the ten biggest clonotypes.

Sample: breast tumor tissue. This TCR derives from a person aged 70 to 80 with breast cancer.

In nucleotide form, the sequence is TGTGCCAGCAGCTATTGGAGAGGAGCGAATGAGCAGTTCTTC. Its protein product is CASSYWRGANEQFF. The chain couples TRBV5-3 to TRBJ2-1; too little of a D gene remains to name it. TRBV5-3 has ORF status, its function being uncertain. Measured from the cysteine to the phenylalanine, the CDR3 is 14 residues long. Just the 42-base CDR3 DNA is kept, in frame starting at base 1.